These 22 T cell receptor beta chains were sequenced from one sample in a study of PD-L1 blockade in urothelial cancer. Measured with immunoSEQ multiplex PCR; TCRdb has only the in-frame clones, and not every one. The data contain tens of thousands of clones, 85% to 95% of them singletons. Noted time point: peripheral blood 6 weeks after treatment start. Sample: PBMCs, taken around atezolizumab (anti-PD-L1) treatment. The receptor set was obtained from an elderly woman with urothelial cancer.

The rearrangement joins TRBV7-3 to TRBJ2-2, with 8 bases aligning to TRBD1. The CDR3 contains 15 residues. The junction had 4 bases not matched to a gene; V was cut back by 6 bases and J by 1 base. Germline-derived CDR1 and CDR2 are SGHTA and FQGTGA. CDR3 nucleotide sequence: TGTGCCAGCAGGGCCGGGACAGGGAACACCGGGGAGCTGTTTTTT. Residues: CASRAGTGNTGELFF. Based on the CDR3 plus reference TRBV7-3 and TRBJ2-2, the full variable domain is GAGVSQTPSNKVTEKGKYVELRCDPISGHTALYWYRQSLGQGPEFLIYFQGTGAADDSGLPNDRFFAVRPEGSVSTLKIQRTERGDSAVYLCASRAGTGNTGELFFGEGSRLTVL.

The chain carries TRBV5-1 and TRBJ1-3; D gene unclear. Germline CDR1 is SGHRS and CDR2 is YFSETQ. Trimming cost V 0 bases and J 3 bases, with 7 bases left between them. The CDR3 contains 14 residues. CDR3 amino acids: CASSLEGDGNTIYF. CDR3 nucleotides: TGCGCCAGCAGCTTGGAGGGAGATGGAAACACCATATATTTT.

The J gene is TRBJ2-1, the V gene TRBV30; 8 bases fit TRBD2. The CDR3 runs 15 residues. Germline V lookup: CDR1 GTSNPN, CDR2 SVGIG (reference sequence). J gave up 8 bases and V 0 bases, and 9 bases lay outside the gene matches. CDR3 coding DNA: TGTGCCTGGAGTGTAGGGGGACTAGGGGTCGATGAGCAGTTCTTC. It is translated as CAWSVGGLGVDEQFF.

V and J are TRBV10-3 and TRBJ2-3; 8 bases map to TRBD2. The length of the CDR3 is 13 residues. The trim removed 8 bases at V and 4 bases at J, leaving 5 bases unmatched. Per germline, CDR1 ENHRY and CDR2 SYGVKD. This chain's CDR3 is CAIGTGGPDTQYF. In DNA form, the CDR3 reads TGTGCCATCGGGACGGGAGGGCCAGATACGCAGTATTTT.

The chain couples TRBV19 to TRBJ2-3, with D perhaps matching TRBD2 (5 bases). The CDR3 is 14 residues long. CDR1 is LNHDA and CDR2 is SQIVND in the germline V gene (reference sequence). The V end was cut by 11 bases, the J end by 2 bases, with 17 bases between. CDR3: CAQLWGAYTDTQYF. The CDR3 nucleotides read TGTGCCCAACTTTGGGGAGCGTACACAGATACGCAGTATTTT.

The V and J genes are TRBV5-1 and TRBJ2-5; 11 bases are a match to TRBD1. Trimming at V came to 3 bases and at J to 9 bases, leaving 7 bases not matched to a gene. CDR3 length equals 14 residues. Per the germline V gene, CDR1 is SGHRS and CDR2 is YFSETQ. CDR3 coding DNA: TGCGCCAGCAGCTGGACAGGGGGCGATGGGCCCCAGTACTTC. It translates to CASSWTGGDGPQYF.

This sequence joins TRBV5-1 and TRBJ2-7, with TRBD1 identical over 7 bases. The V segment lost 4 bases and the J segment 1 base; nucleotides outside the gene matches: 8. The V gene's germline CDR1 is SGHRS and CDR2 YFSETQ. There are 15 residues in the CDR3. The CDR3 sequence is CASSPGQTLSYEQYF. As DNA, the CDR3 is TGCGCCAGCAGCCCGGGACAGACCCTTTCCTACGAGCAGTACTTC.

J is TRBJ1-1 and V is TRBV5-4, with 9 positions matching TRBD1. Germline CDR1 is SGHNT and CDR2 is YYREEE (reference sequence). The length of the CDR3 is 15 residues. Trimming cost V 2 bases and J 4 bases; bases outside gene matches: 6. CDR3 DNA: TGTGCCAGCAGCTTAGAACAGGGGGCAGGCACTGAAGCTTTCTTT. This gives the protein CASSLEQGAGTEAFF.

This chain uses TRBV28 with TRBJ1-5, with 10 bases that match TRBD1. With V trimmed by 6 bases and J by 2 bases, 4 bases remained unmatched. This CDR3 comprises 15 residues. Per germline, CDR1 MDHEN and CDR2 SYDVKM. The CDR3 DNA sequence: TGTGCCAGCAGCGCCGGGACAGGGGGCAATCAGCCCCAGCATTTT. Protein sequence: CASSAGTGGNQPQHF.

Comment on this clone: This sample also contains other DNA sequences that code for the same CDR3. The genes are TRBV27 and TRBJ1-5; weak D call: TRBD1 (5 bases). Germline V CDR1 and CDR2: MNHEY, SMNVEV (reference sequence). V was trimmed by 3 bases and J by 3 bases, leaving 9 bases between them. The CDR3 sequence is 14 residues long. CDR3 coding DNA: TGTGCCAGCAGTTTGCGGGGGTCCAATCAGCCCCAGCATTTT. This sequence encodes CASSLRGSNQPQHF.

V gene TRBV5-5 combines with J gene TRBJ2-5; 12 bases are a match to TRBD2. In germline, CDR1 is SGHKS, CDR2 YYEKEE (reference sequence). V was pared by 6 bases and J by 5 bases, with 11 bases of the junction left unmatched. The CDR3 spans 16 residues. The chain's CDR3 is CASTRLAGGTLETQYF. DNA for the CDR3: TGTGCCAGCACCCGCCTAGCGGGAGGGACTCTGGAGACCCAGTACTTC. The whole variable domain, remainder taken from reference TRBV5-5 and TRBJ2-5, is DAGVTQSPTHLIKTRGQQVTLRCSPISGHKSVSWYQQVLGQGPQFIFQYYEKEERGRGNFPDRFSARQFPNYSSELNVNALLLGDSALYLCASTRLAGGTLETQYFGPGTRLLVL.

The chain uses TRBV11-2 and TRBJ1-1, with D unclear. Looked up from germline, CDR1 is SGHAT and CDR2 is FQNNGV. This CDR3 is 11 amino acids long. The V gene lost 2 bases and the J gene lost 6 bases, with 4 bases spanning the gap. The DNA of the CDR3 is TGTGCCAGCAGCTTATCCTCTGAAGCTTTCTTT. Its translation is CASSLSSEAFF.

The chain joins TRBV2 to TRBJ1-1; TRBD1 agrees at 7 bases. Germline V gene data show CDR1 as SNHLY and CDR2 as FYNNEI. The CDR3 is 13 amino acids. V lost 6 bases, J lost 5 bases, and 6 bases stayed unmatched. Written as DNA, the CDR3 is TGTGCCAGCAGATTCGACAGGGAGACTGAAGCTTTCTTT. Translated, it gives CASRFDRETEAFF.

The chain couples TRBV9 to TRBJ2-3, with 7 bases matching TRBD2. This CDR3 has 15 residues. Germline V gene data show CDR1 as SGDLS and CDR2 as YYNGEE. V trimming: 7 bases; J trimming: 6 bases; junction bases outside the gene matches: 14. The CDR3 spells CASSSLAVARDTQYF. CDR3 DNA: TGTGCCAGCTCCTCTCTAGCGGTCGCCAGGGATACGCAGTATTTT.

The chain couples TRBV6-1 to TRBJ2-1, with 8 bases identical to TRBD1. The CDR3 runs to 15 residues. CDR1 and CDR2 (germline): MNHNS, SASEGT. Losses at the gene ends were 6 bases for V and 6 bases for J; bases not matched to a gene: 10. CDR3 loop: CASRGYLTGGNEQFF. The DNA for the CDR3 is TGTGCCAGCAGGGGGTATTTAACAGGGGGCAATGAGCAGTTCTTC.

This chain's CDR3 is CASSPRLIAGPTGELFF. The CDR3 DNA is TGCGCCAGCAGTCCCCGATTAATAGCGGGGCCCACCGGGGAGCTGTTTTTT. V and J are TRBV23-1 and TRBJ2-2; 8 nucleotides agree with TRBD2. TRBV23-1 is an ORF, and what it does is uncertain. The CDR3 has 17 amino acids. The V gene end was trimmed by 4 bases and the J gene end by 4 bases; junction bases not matched to a gene: 11.

The rearrangement joins TRBV11-2 to TRBJ2-3; 8 bases align to TRBD1. J lost 2 bases, V lost 1 base, and 11 bases had no gene match. The CDR3 has 18 residues. Germline V gene data show CDR1 as SGHAT and CDR2 as FQNNGV. This CDR3 reads CASSLAHLQGALTDTQYF. CDR3 nucleotide sequence: TGTGCCAGCAGCTTAGCCCACCTCCAGGGGGCCCTCACAGATACGCAGTATTTT.

The chain links TRBV6-1 to TRBJ2-7; 7 bases agree with TRBD2. The trim removed 6 bases at V and 2 bases at J, leaving 4 bases unmatched. Germline V CDR1 and CDR2: MNHNS, SASEGT. This CDR3 comprises 13 residues. DNA of the CDR3: TGTGCCAGCAGCTCTCTAGCGGCCTACGAGCAGTACTTC. Amino acid sequence: CASSSLAAYEQYF.

CDR3 in amino acids: CASSLKGSGRTTYEQYF. In DNA form, the CDR3 reads TGCGCCAGCAGCTTGAAAGGTAGCGGGAGGACCACCTACGAGCAGTACTTC. V usage is TRBV5-1 and J usage is TRBJ2-7, with 10 nucleotides matching TRBD2. This CDR3 is built from 17 residues. With V trimmed by 1 base and J by 2 bases, 9 bases remained unmatched. CDR1 is SGHRS, CDR2 YFSETQ, per germline.

V usage is TRBV7-9 and J usage is TRBJ1-4, with D possibly matching TRBD1 (5 bases). Trimming stripped 2 bases from V and 13 bases from J, with 14 bases between. The CDR3 sequence is 13 residues long. From germline, CDR1 is SEHNR and CDR2 FQNEAQ (reference sequence). CDR3 sequence (DNA): TGTGCCAGCAGCTTAACCTCCAGGGATGGACTGTTTTTT. This sequence encodes CASSLTSRDGLFF. The full variable domain, with the rest looked up from reference TRBV7-9 and TRBJ1-4, is DTGVSQNPRHKITKRGQNVTFRCDPISEHNRLYWYRQTLGQGPEFLTYFQNEAQLEKSRLLSDRFSAERPKGSFSTLEIQRTEQGDSAMYLCASSLTSRDGLFFGSGTQLSVL.

The chain has TRBV27 and TRBJ1-2, with 7 bases fitting TRBD1. Germline V gene lookup returns CDR1 MNHEY and CDR2 SMNVEV (reference sequence). V dropped 0 bases and J dropped 8; count of bases not matched to a gene: 3. CDR3 length: 13 residues. The CDR3 region has the DNA TGTGCCAGCAGTTTATCGGGGACAGTAGGCTACACCTTC. Encoded protein: CASSLSGTVGYTF.

The genes are TRBV27 and TRBJ2-2; 8 positions match TRBD2. CDR3 length: 16 amino acids. The V gene's germline CDR1 is MNHEY and CDR2 SMNVEV (reference sequence). Trimming at V came to 6 bases and at J to 5 bases, leaving 11 bases not matched to a gene. Here the CDR3 reads CASRIAGNPSTGELFF. In nucleotides, the CDR3 is TGTGCCAGCAGGATAGCGGGGAACCCCTCAACCGGGGAGCTGTTTTTT.